The 6 T cell receptor beta chains below all came from one sample that was sequenced in a study of blood T cell repertoires in COVID-19. TCRdb keeps only in-frame clones here, not all; method: immunoSEQ multiplex PCR. The sample includes around 100,000 clones, roughly nine tenths seen only once; the top ten take around 2%. The specimen sequenced was peripheral blood. These receptors all stem from a human donor with active COVID-19. The donor label of this sample is uncertain.

The gene calls are TRBV20-1 and TRBJ2-7; 8 nucleotides align to TRBD1. Germline lookup yields CDR1 DFQATT and CDR2 SNEGSKA (reference sequence). Trimming took 3 bases from V and 1 from J; bases not matched to a gene: 8. CDR3 size: 15 residues. Here the CDR3 DNA reads TGCAGTGCTAGTATGCTCGACAGGGGTTCCTACGAGCAGTACTTC. It codes for CSASMLDRGSYEQYF.

The rearrangement joins TRBV28 to TRBJ2-7, with 8 bases identical to TRBD1. V was pared by 5 bases and J by 5 bases, with 8 bases of the junction left unmatched. The CDR3 is made up of 14 amino acids. Germline CDR1 is MDHEN and CDR2 is SYDVKM. CDR3 in DNA: TGTGCCAGCAGTCGAGGACAGGGTCGCAACGAGCAGTACTTC. It encodes CASSRGQGRNEQYF.

CDR3: CASSENRRSGANVLTF. The CDR3, as DNA: TGTGCCAGCAGTGAAAATCGGAGATCTGGGGCCAACGTCCTGACTTTC. V is TRBV2 and J is TRBJ2-6; D is unclear. Trimming shortened V by 2 bases and J by 1 base, and 9 bases separated the two germline ends. The germline CDR1 and CDR2 sequences are SNHLY and FYNNEI. The CDR3 has 16 residues.

The chain employs TRBV5-4 and TRBJ2-3; D is perhaps TRBD1 (5 bases). V shed 4 bases and J shed 4 bases, with 16 bases lying between them. Germline CDR1 SGHNT, CDR2 YYREEE (reference sequence). The CDR3 consists of 15 residues. The CDR3 DNA reads as TGTGCCAGCAGCCCAGGGTGGGGCAGGGCAGATACGCAGTATTTT. It translates to CASSPGWGRADTQYF.

This sequence joins TRBV4-3 and TRBJ2-7; TRBD2 is a possible D gene (5 bases). The CDR3 is made up of 14 amino acids. With 3 bases removed from V and 3 bases from J, the gap between germline ends came to 12 bases. Germline lookup yields CDR1 LGHNA and CDR2 YSLEER. CDR3 in DNA: TGCGCCAGCAGCCAGGAACTAGACGGCTACGAGCAGTACTTC. Protein product: CASSQELDGYEQYF.

J is TRBJ2-2 and V is TRBV9, with D perhaps matching TRBD2 (6 bases). Looked up from germline, CDR1 is SGDLS and CDR2 is YYNGEE. The CDR3 is made up of 16 amino acids. The V end was cut by 1 base, the J end by 1 base, with 11 bases between. The DNA for the CDR3 is TGTGCCAGCAGCGTAAACTCGGGACTGAACACCGGGGAGCTGTTTTTT. Protein product: CASSVNSGLNTGELFF. Filled out from reference TRBV9 and TRBJ2-2, the complete variable domain reads DSGVTQTPKHLITATGQRVTLRCSPRSGDLSVYWYQQSLDQGLQFLIQYYNGEERAKGNILERFSAQQFPDLHSELNLSSLELGDSALYFCASSVNSGLNTGELFFGEGSRLTVL.